This TCR beta chain originates from a study of blood T cell repertoires in COVID-19. About the research overall: COVID-19 samples collected from the United States, Italy and Spain covered acute and convalescent phases. In each case, the material was cDNA or gDNA derived from T cells, B-cell-depleted T cells, or PBMCs.

Germline values: CDR1 MDHEN, CDR2 SYDVKM. The CDR3 spans 17 residues. Trimming took 3 bases from V and 5 from J; bases not matched to a gene: 8. Profiling relied on immunoSEQ multiplex PCR, and the TCRdb table lists in-frame clones only, not all of them. The sample holds 210,000 or so clones, around 92% seen once. The J gene is TRBJ2-3, the V gene TRBV28; 13 positions agree with TRBD2. This receptor was obtained from a young man with acute or convalescent COVID-19. The sequenced material came from peripheral blood. The CDR3 nucleotides are TGTGCCAGCAGTTTGTCCTCACTAGCGGGGGGGAGAGATACGCAGTATTTT. Its translation is CASSLSSLAGGRDTQYF.